This T cell receptor beta chain was recorded in a study of blood T cells in healthy people across ages. The study, taken as a whole, reports: It was not known whether donors were CMV positive (a possible confounder of expanded clonotype changes). As age increased, TCR beta diversity per million T cells fell in a roughly linear fashion.

The germline V gene encodes CDR1 SGHTA and CDR2 FQGNSA. This CDR3 has 13 residues. V was trimmed by 6 bases and J by 7 bases, leaving 14 bases between them. Every sample yielded at least 6.5 million isolated PBMCs. No fewer than 5.5 micrograms of total RNA were isolated from every sample. Combining a sample-barcoded 5' primer with a J-beta primer mix, a second PCR ran for roughly 6 to 12 cycles. TCRdb called the 5' RACE reads again in MiXCR, with one record for every CDR3 protein. This table holds about 670,000 distinct CDR3 sequences, under 65% found once. Worth noting for this clonotype: Antigen unknown.

The chain links TRBV7-2 to TRBJ2-3, with D tentatively TRBD2 (6 bases). The sequence came from an elderly woman in good health. The sequencing input was blood. CDR3 amino acids: CASRPSGVNTQYF. In DNA, the CDR3 is TGTGCCAGCAGGCCCTCGGGGGTTAATACGCAGTATTTT.